What follows are 27 T cell receptor beta chains derived from one specimen sequenced in a study of cytomegalovirus exposure and HLA in healthy donors. PCR involved 60 Vbeta and 13 Jbeta primers. TCRdb's table, derived via immunoSEQ multiplex PCR, lists solely in-frame clones and lacks some. The sample gives about 200,000 clones, 80% to 90% of which show up once; 2.9% is in the top ten. The sequenced sample was PBMCs. The receptors come from a man under 40 in good health and CMV-seronegative.

Note on this clone: A junction boundary mismatches the germline segment, possibly from a read error. The V call is TRBV6-4, the J call TRBJ2-6; 7 bases fit TRBD1. Germline-derived CDR1 and CDR2 are MRHNA and SNTAGT. The CDR3 is 18 amino acids. The CDR3 here is CASSSLDRTTHGASVLTF. For the CDR3, the DNA is TGTGCCAGCAGTTCACTGGACAGGACGACTCATGGGGCCAGCGTCCTGACTTTC.

The chain carries TRBV7-9 and TRBJ1-2, with 7 nucleotides matching TRBD1. Trimming took 6 bases from V and 6 from J; bases not matched to a gene: 4. The germline gives CDR1 SEHNR, CDR2 FQNEAQ (reference sequence). This CDR3 contains 12 residues. CDR3 loop: CASRWQGDGYTF. CDR3 in DNA: TGTGCCAGCAGGTGGCAGGGGGATGGCTACACCTTC.

The chain links TRBV6-5 to TRBJ1-2; the D is unclear. Germline-derived CDR1 and CDR2 are MNHEY and SVGAGI. The CDR3 has 16 residues. Trimming shortened V by 4 bases and J by 7 bases, and 22 bases separated the two germline ends. The CDR3 reads CASSSRRAARDRGYTF. The DNA of the CDR3 is TGTGCCAGCAGTTCAAGGAGGGCAGCTCGCGATCGTGGCTACACCTTC.

The gene calls are TRBV5-1 and TRBJ1-2, with a tentative D call TRBD1 (5 bases). The CDR3 sequence is 16 residues long. Trimming stripped 0 bases from V and 6 bases from J, with 18 bases between. CDR1 and CDR2 (germline): SGHRS, YFSETQ. The CDR3 DNA reads TGCGCCAGCAGCTTGGATGGTACGGAGGGGAGCCATGGCTACACCTTC. It encodes CASSLDGTEGSHGYTF.

A note on this clone: Likely a read error: the CDR3 ends without its conserved phenylalanine or tryptophan. The rearrangement links TRBV19 to TRBJ1-2, with D unclear. Germline V lookup: CDR1 LNHDA, CDR2 SQIVND (reference sequence). V was shortened by 3 bases and J by 1 base, with 9 bases between the two germline ends. The CDR3 runs 14 residues. CDR3 region: CASSIGQINYGYTL. Written as DNA, the CDR3 is TGTGCCAGTAGTATCGGTCAGATTAACTATGGCTACACCCTC.

This chain connects TRBV7-3 to TRBJ2-3; 8 bases align to TRBD2. Trimming at V came to 0 bases and at J to 6 bases, leaving 5 bases not matched to a gene. The CDR3 runs 15 residues. Germline V gives CDR1 SGHTA, CDR2 FQGTGA. CDR3 sequence reads: CASSLTGLAGDTQYF. DNA of the CDR3: TGTGCCAGCAGCTTAACCGGACTAGCAGGGGATACGCAGTATTTT.

The V gene is TRBV10-1, the J gene TRBJ1-5, with TRBD1 matching 9 bases. This CDR3 comprises 17 residues. Trimming took 8 bases from V and 3 from J; bases not matched to a gene: 14. The germline gives CDR1 WNHNN, CDR2 SYGVQD (reference sequence). CDR3 sequence: CASLEDGQGRYNQPQHF. The DNA for the CDR3 is TGCGCCAGCCTTGAAGACGGACAGGGGCGGTACAATCAGCCCCAGCATTTT.

The V call is TRBV6-6, the J call TRBJ2-1, with D tentatively TRBD1 (5 bases). V lost 8 bases and J lost 13, with 15 bases in between. The CDR3 loop spans 11 amino acids. In germline, CDR1 is MNHNY, CDR2 SVGAGI (reference sequence). CDR3 bases: TGTGCCAGCCACCGAGGACATTCTCAGTTCTTC. Protein sequence: CASHRGHSQFF.

The V gene is TRBV7-3, the J gene TRBJ2-3; maybe TRBD1 (5 bases). V was trimmed by 5 bases and J by 4 bases, leaving 19 bases between them. Germline V gene data show CDR1 as SGHTA and CDR2 as FQGTGA. The CDR3 runs 16 residues. Here the CDR3 DNA reads TGTGCCAGCAGCGTCGTTCAGACAGTTTCCGCAGATACGCAGTATTTT. It codes for CASSVVQTVSADTQYF.

The CDR3 DNA sequence: TGTGCCAGCAGTACCCCGGGACTAGCAAGAAATGAGCAGTTCTTC. Its protein is CASSTPGLARNEQFF. The genes are TRBV27 and TRBJ2-1; 9 bases align to TRBD2. There are 15 residues in the CDR3. The junction had 9 bases not matched to a gene; V was cut back by 5 bases and J by 7 bases. The germline CDR1 and CDR2 sequences are MNHEY and SMNVEV (reference sequence).

The chain combines TRBV27 with TRBJ2-2, with 11 bases matching TRBD1. Looked up from germline, CDR1 is MNHEY and CDR2 is SMNVEV (reference sequence). CDR3 length: 17 amino acids. V gave up 5 bases and J gave up 4 bases; unmatched junction bases: 9. The chain's CDR3 is CASSRRRGQGGTGELFF. The CDR3 DNA reads as TGTGCCAGCAGTAGACGACGGGGACAGGGGGGCACCGGGGAGCTGTTTTTT.

The chain couples TRBV2 to TRBJ2-3; D remains ambiguous. The CDR3 spans 15 residues. The V gene lost 6 bases and the J gene lost 1 base, with 14 bases spanning the gap. Germline CDR1 SNHLY, CDR2 FYNNEI. CDR3 sequence: CASSLRPAGTDTQYF. CDR3 nucleotide sequence: TGTGCCAGCAGCCTTAGACCCGCGGGCACAGATACGCAGTATTTT.

The rearrangement links TRBV14 to TRBJ2-7, with D perhaps TRBD1 (5 bases). Germline V lookup: CDR1 SGHDN, CDR2 FVKESK. This CDR3 comprises 14 residues. Trimming cost V 5 bases and J 2 bases, with 13 bases left between them. As DNA, the CDR3 is TGTGCCAGCAGCGACAGACCAGGCCCCTACGAGCAGTACTTC. Translated: CASSDRPGPYEQYF.

The chain recombines TRBV7-3 with TRBJ2-1; maybe TRBD2 (6 bases). CDR3 length: 15 amino acids. Germline values: CDR1 SGHTA, CDR2 FQGTGA. The ends were cut back, 5 bases at V and 0 bases at J, with 11 bases in the middle. The CDR3 coding sequence is TGTGCCAGCAGCAGGGACTTTAGCTCCTACAATGAGCAGTTCTTC. This gives the protein CASSRDFSSYNEQFF.

CDR3 sequence: CASSLSASLAYEQYF. The CDR3 region has the DNA TGTGCCAGCAGTTTATCTGCCAGCCTAGCCTACGAGCAGTACTTC. The chain joins TRBV27 to TRBJ2-7; the D is unclear. V lost 0 bases and J lost 2, with 11 bases in between. The germline V gene encodes CDR1 MNHEY and CDR2 SMNVEV (reference sequence). The CDR3 length is 15 residues.

In its sample, this clone was seen once. This chain connects TRBV7-9 to TRBJ1-1; no reliable D call. In germline, CDR1 is SEHNR, CDR2 FQNEAQ (reference sequence). V shed 8 bases and J shed 1 base, with 8 bases lying between them. This CDR3 is built from 12 residues. The chain's CDR3 is CASASGNTEAFF. In nucleotides, the CDR3 is TGTGCCAGCGCCTCGGGGAACACTGAAGCTTTCTTT.

The rearrangement joins TRBV4-3 to TRBJ1-1; D unclear. V lost 0 bases to trimming and J lost 3 bases, with 5 bases between them. Germline V lookup: CDR1 LGHNA, CDR2 YSLEER. CDR3 length: 13 amino acids. CDR3 DNA sequence: TGCGCCAGCAGCCAAGATTTAGACACTGAAGCTTTCTTT. Translated, it gives CASSQDLDTEAFF.

The table lists this clone with a count of one. The chain employs TRBV7-7 and TRBJ2-5, with 9 bases identical to TRBD1. The length of the CDR3 is 13 residues. CDR1 and CDR2 (germline): SSHAT, FNYEAQ (reference sequence). In DNA, the CDR3 is TGTGCTAGCCAACAGGGGACAGGGGAGACCCAGTACTTC. Amino acid sequence: CASQQGTGETQYF.

This clone was recorded only once. The V call is TRBV4-1, the J call TRBJ1-2, with 9 bases lining up with TRBD1. Germline V CDR1 and CDR2: MGHRA, YSYEKL. The ends lost 0 bases at V and 4 bases at J; junction bases unmatched: 9. The CDR3 extends over 17 amino acids. The CDR3 loop is CASSQDQDRGYPYGYTF. The CDR3 DNA follows: TGCGCCAGCAGCCAAGATCAGGACAGGGGATACCCCTATGGCTACACCTTC.

The chain has TRBV5-4 and TRBJ1-1, with a tentative D call TRBD1 (5 bases). The V end was cut by 1 base, the J end by 4 bases, with 8 bases between. This CDR3 region has 13 residues. The V gene's germline CDR1 is SGHNT and CDR2 YYREEE (reference sequence). CDR3 sequence reads: CASSLQGGTEAFF. The CDR3 DNA reads TGTGCCAGCAGCTTGCAGGGAGGCACTGAAGCTTTCTTT.

This clone was detected only a few times. The chain recombines TRBV27 with TRBJ2-1, with TRBD2 matching 14 bases. This CDR3 is 18 amino acids long. Germline CDR1 reads MNHEY; CDR2 reads SMNVEV (reference sequence). Unmatched junction bases numbered 13, after V lost 5 bases and J lost 7 bases. This CDR3 is CASSLQSRLAGGTNEQFF. CDR3 nucleotides: TGTGCCAGCAGTCTCCAATCCCGACTAGCGGGGGGGACTAATGAGCAGTTCTTC.

The count of this clone is one. This sequence joins TRBV5-1 and TRBJ2-3, with TRBD1 identical over 10 bases. From germline, CDR1 is SGHRS and CDR2 YFSETQ. J gave up 6 bases and V 0 bases, and 4 bases lay outside the gene matches. The CDR3 extends over 15 amino acids. CDR3 in DNA: TGCGCCAGCAGCTTGGGGACAGGGGGGGTGGATACGCAGTATTTT. This translates into CASSLGTGGVDTQYF.

The count of this clone is one. J is TRBJ2-5 and V is TRBV13; tentative D call: TRBD2 (6 bases). V lost 1 base and J 5 bases, leaving 8 bases between the germline ends. CDR1 and CDR2 from the germline V gene are PRHDT and FYEKMQ (reference sequence). CDR3 length: 13 amino acids. The CDR3: CASSLASVETQYF. The CDR3 DNA follows: TGTGCCAGCAGCTTAGCTAGCGTTGAGACCCAGTACTTC. The complete variable domain, with remaining parts taken from reference TRBV13 and TRBJ2-5, reads AAGVIQSPRHLIKEKRETATLKCYPIPRHDTVYWYQQGPGQDPQFLISFYEKMQSDKGSIPDRFSAQQFSDYHSELNMSSLELGDSALYFCASSLASVETQYFGPGTRLLVL.

The CDR3 sequence: CASSLKGRGERGTQYF. The CDR3 DNA sequence: TGTGCCAGCAGCTTAAAAGGGCGGGGGGAAAGAGGGACCCAGTACTTC. The chain links TRBV7-6 to TRBJ2-5, with 8 bases fitting TRBD2. The CDR3 has 16 amino acids. J was trimmed by 7 bases and V by 2 bases; bases with no gene match: 12. Germline CDR1 SGHVS, CDR2 FNYEAQ.

J is TRBJ2-5 and V is TRBV5-1; 14 bases fit TRBD2. The CDR3 spans 16 residues. Trimming took 1 base from V and 5 from J; bases not matched to a gene: 4. Germline V gene lookup returns CDR1 SGHRS and CDR2 YFSETQ. The CDR3 DNA is TGCGCCAGCAGCTTGCCCCGGACTAGCGGGGGGGAGACCCAGTACTTC. This sequence encodes CASSLPRTSGGETQYF. The full variable domain, its missing parts supplied by reference TRBV5-1 and TRBJ2-5, is KAGVTQTPRYLIKTRGQQVTLSCSPISGHRSVSWYQQTPGQGLQFLFEYFSETQRNKGNFPGRFSGRQFSNSRSEMNVSTLELGDSALYLCASSLPRTSGGETQYFGPGTRLLVL.

The J gene is TRBJ2-3, the V gene TRBV2, with D tentatively TRBD1 (6 bases). The V gene lost 6 bases and the J gene lost 2 bases, with 15 bases spanning the gap. CDR1 SNHLY and CDR2 FYNNEI come from the germline V gene. This CDR3 is built from 15 residues. The CDR3 here is CASSDWRQATDTQYF. CDR3 sequence (DNA): TGTGCCAGCAGCGACTGGCGACAGGCCACAGATACGCAGTATTTT. Drawing the rest from reference TRBV2 and TRBJ2-3, the complete variable domain is EPEVTQTPSHQVTQMGQEVILRCVPISNHLYFYWYRQILGQKVEFLVSFYNNEISEKSEIFDDQFSVERPDGSNFTLKIRSTKLEDSAMYFCASSDWRQATDTQYFGPGTRLTVL.

The chain combines TRBV9 with TRBJ2-7; 7 bases map to TRBD2. Losses at the gene ends were 4 bases for V and 2 bases for J; bases not matched to a gene: 9. Germline CDR1 and CDR2: SGDLS and YYNGEE. CDR3 length: 15 residues. CDR3 region: CASSRGGGTTYEQYF. The CDR3 DNA reads TGTGCCAGCAGCCGCGGGGGAGGGACTACCTACGAGCAGTACTTC.